This TCR beta chain was identified in a study of T cell repertoires in aging, cancer and after chemotherapy. Whole-study findings and limits: In cancer patients, declining TCR diversity with age involved lost richness and lost evenness.

The germline V gene has CDR1 SGHRS and CDR2 YFSETQ. The CDR3 runs 16 residues. About this clonotype: The antigen is undetermined. Germline and junction disagree at one end, which may indicate a read error.

TRB rearrangements spanning V, D and J were amplified using mixed TRB-A/B primers. TCRdb reprocessed the multiplex PCR reads with MiXCR, giving one entry per CDR3 protein. The data show some 14,000 distinct CDR3 sequences, with roughly 26% seen just once and about 50% held by the top ten. Peripheral blood genomic DNA, not sorted cells or RNA, was the template. V usage is TRBV5-1 and J usage is TRBJ2-5; 10 positions match TRBD1. Sequenced: blood. The source is a human donor in good health. In nucleotides, the CDR3 is TGTGCCAGAAGCTTGGCGCGGGACAGGGGAAAAGAGACCCAGTACTTC. This encodes CARSLARDRGKETQYF.